These 23 T cell receptor beta chains came from one sample sequenced in a study of shared clonotypes between healthy human individuals. Profiling relied on immunoSEQ multiplex PCR, and the TCRdb table lists in-frame clones only, not all of them. Of hundreds of thousands of clones in the sample, less than 80% were seen once. Sequences were obtained from memory CD4+ T cells sorted from blood. Subset: CD45RA-negative fraction. Receptor source: a woman in her 30s in good health.

This clone was observed a handful of times. The gene calls are TRBV10-2 and TRBJ1-5, with D hard to call. Per the germline V gene, CDR1 is WSHSY and CDR2 is SAAADI. The length of the CDR3 is 13 residues. Between the trimmed V and J ends, which lost 3 bases and 1 base, there was a span of 4 bases. CDR3 coding DNA: TGCGCCAGCAGTGACAGGAGCAATCAGCCCCAGCATTTT. It is translated as CASSDRSNQPQHF.

This chain links TRBV28 with TRBJ2-7; D unclear. This CDR3 is built from 15 residues. V lost 4 bases and J 5 bases, leaving 18 bases between the germline ends. The germline V gene has CDR1 MDHEN and CDR2 SYDVKM. The CDR3 coding sequence is TGTGCCAGCAGTTCGCACCCAGATATTTCCCACGAGCAGTACTTC. Translating gives CASSSHPDISHEQYF. Full variable domain (outside the CDR3, taken from reference TRBV28 and TRBJ2-7): DVKVTQSSRYLVKRTGEKVFLECVQDMDHENMFWYRQDPGLGLRLIYFSYDVKMKEKGDIPEGYSVSREKKERFSLILESASTNQTSMYLCASSSHPDISHEQYFGPGTRLTVT.

Many counts were recorded for this clone. The rearrangement uses TRBV6-1 and TRBJ2-7; D is undetermined. The V and J ends lost 2 bases and 6 bases respectively, with 8 bases between them. Germline CDR1 is MNHNS and CDR2 is SASEGT. The CDR3 covers 12 residues. CDR3 protein: CASSERSSEQYF. CDR3 nucleotides: TGTGCCAGCAGTGAAAGGAGTAGCGAGCAGTACTTC.

With regard to this clone: This sample includes further DNA sequences coding for the same CDR3. This rearrangement joins TRBV7-7 to TRBJ2-5; tentatively, D is TRBD2 (6 bases). Trimming stripped 3 bases from V and 1 base from J, with 9 bases between. The V gene's germline CDR1 is SSHAT and CDR2 FNYEAQ (reference sequence). CDR3 length: 14 amino acids. CDR3 coding DNA: TGTGCCAGCAGCTTGGGGGGATCCCAAGAGACCCAGTACTTC. Its protein is CASSLGGSQETQYF. The whole variable domain, remainder taken from reference TRBV7-7 and TRBJ2-5, is GAGVSQSPRYKVTKRGQDVTLRCDPISSHATLYWYQQALGQGPEFLTYFNYEAQPDKSGLPSDRFSAERPEGSISTLTIQRTEQRDSAMYRCASSLGGSQETQYFGPGTRLLVL.

V and J are TRBV5-1 and TRBJ2-3, with D maybe TRBD2 (6 bases). CDR3 size: 16 residues. Germline loops: CDR1 SGHRS, CDR2 YFSETQ. V lost 4 bases and J 1 base, leaving 16 bases between the germline ends. CDR3 sequence reads: CASSSGGTSGTDTQYF. CDR3 DNA sequence: TGCGCCAGCAGCAGTGGGGGGACGTCTGGCACAGATACGCAGTATTTT.

J is TRBJ1-1 and V is TRBV18, with 7 nucleotides matching TRBD1. Germline V gene lookup returns CDR1 KGHSH and CDR2 LQKENI. This CDR3 spans 12 amino acids. V shed 4 bases, J shed 11 bases, and the junction held 7 bases outside the gene matches. CDR3 in amino acids: CASSRAGGEAFF. The CDR3 nucleotides read TGTGCCAGCTCACGAGCAGGGGGAGAGGCTTTCTTT.

The rearrangement joins TRBV7-9 to TRBJ2-7; perhaps TRBD2 as D (6 bases). CDR3 length: 14 residues. Germline V gene lookup returns CDR1 SEHNR and CDR2 FQNEAQ (reference sequence). V lost 1 base and J lost 7, with 14 bases in between. The CDR3 protein is CASSLDGGVREQYF. CDR3 sequence (DNA): TGTGCCAGCAGCTTAGATGGAGGGGTTCGGGAGCAGTACTTC.

This clone was observed a single time. The rearrangement joins TRBV19 to TRBJ2-2, with D tentatively TRBD1 or TRBD2 (5 bases each). V lost 6 bases and J 4 bases, leaving 12 bases between the germline ends. The germline V gene has CDR1 LNHDA and CDR2 SQIVND (reference sequence). CDR3 length: 14 amino acids. Written as DNA, the CDR3 is TGTGCCAGTAGGCAGAGAGGGGTCACCGGGGAGCTGTTTTTT. Protein product: CASRQRGVTGELFF. Looking up the rest from reference TRBV19 and TRBJ2-2 gives the full variable domain: DGGITQSPKYLFRKEGQNVTLSCEQNLNHDAMYWYRQDPGQGLRLIYYSQIVNDFQKGDIAEGYSVSREKKESFPLTVTSAQKNPTAFYLCASRQRGVTGELFFGEGSRLTVL.

The chain uses TRBV21-1 and TRBJ2-1; the DNA was not compared with TRBD2, the D call given in the table. TRBV21-1 is a listed pseudogene. The CDR3 contains 15 residues. The CDR3 spells CASSKTSGAYNEQFF. The CDR3 nucleotides read TGTGCCAGCAGCAAGACTAGCGGAGCCTACAATGAGCAGTTCTTC.

For the CDR3, the DNA is TGTGCCAGTACCCCTTCCCCCCCGGGAGCGGACTATGGCTACACCTTC. Translation: CASTPSPPGADYGYTF. The rearrangement uses TRBV19 and TRBJ1-2; D is uncertain. CDR1 is LNHDA, CDR2 SQIVND, per germline (reference sequence). Trimming stripped 7 bases from V and 3 bases from J, with 21 bases between. This CDR3 comprises 16 residues.

The chain uses TRBV5-1 and TRBJ2-1, with D unresolved. V was clipped by 5 bases and J by 4 bases, with 7 bases between them. Germline loops: CDR1 SGHRS, CDR2 YFSETQ. This CDR3 is 12 amino acids long. As DNA, the CDR3 is TGCGCCAGCAGGGACGGGTACAATGAGCAGTTCTTC. Protein: CASRDGYNEQFF.

This clone has a handful of counts. The CDR3 region is CASSLSISSYNEQFF. The CDR3 bases are TGTGCCAGCAGTTTATCGATTAGCTCCTACAATGAGCAGTTCTTC. V usage is TRBV27 and J usage is TRBJ2-1; D uncertain. Between the trimmed V and J ends, which lost 0 bases and 0 bases, there was a span of 6 bases. Looked up from germline, CDR1 is MNHEY and CDR2 is SMNVEV (reference sequence). This CDR3 has 15 amino acids.

This clone was seen a single time. The chain recombines TRBV27 with TRBJ1-2; maybe TRBD1 (5 bases). Germline assignment: CDR1 MNHEY and CDR2 SMNVEV (reference sequence). Deletions cut 4 bases from V and 3 bases from J, with 9 bases between. The length of the CDR3 is 13 residues. This CDR3 is CASSYGTDYGYTF. The CDR3 DNA reads TGTGCCAGCAGTTACGGGACGGACTATGGCTACACCTTC.

This chain links TRBV25-1 with TRBJ1-1, with D possibly TRBD1 on 6 matching bases. Germline V CDR1 and CDR2: MGHDK, SYGVNS. The CDR3 consists of 13 residues. Trimming pared 4 bases from V and 5 bases from J, leaving 11 bases between. This CDR3 reads CASSAPDSTEAFF. CDR3 sequence (DNA): TGTGCCAGCAGTGCCCCGGACAGTACTGAAGCTTTCTTT.

The rearrangement links TRBV6-6 to TRBJ2-1, with 9 bases that match TRBD2. Germline V gene data show CDR1 as MNHNY and CDR2 as SVGAGI (reference sequence). This CDR3 is 14 amino acids long. The trim removed 6 bases at V and 12 bases at J, leaving 12 bases unmatched. CDR3 region: CASRPGTSIPGQFF. The CDR3 bases are TGTGCCAGCAGACCCGGGACTAGCATCCCAGGGCAGTTCTTC.

V gene TRBV2 combines with J gene TRBJ2-7; D is perhaps TRBD1 or TRBD2 (5 bases each). The ends were cut back, 6 bases at V and 1 base at J, with 13 bases in the middle. Germline assignment: CDR1 SNHLY and CDR2 FYNNEI. This CDR3 has 14 residues. CDR3 region: CASRDWDASYEQYF. CDR3 sequence (DNA): TGTGCCAGCAGGGACTGGGACGCTTCCTACGAGCAGTACTTC.

The chain is built from TRBV21-1 and TRBJ1-1; no check of the table's D call, TRBD1, against the DNA was made. TRBV21-1 is assigned pseudogene status. This CDR3 has 15 residues. Here the CDR3 reads CASSKGDSMNTEAFF. Here the CDR3 DNA reads TGTGCCAGCAGCAAAGGGGACAGCATGAACACTGAAGCTTTCTTT.

The chain combines TRBV4-1 with TRBJ1-5, with D unclear. This CDR3 has 15 residues. Trimming stripped 0 bases from V and 5 bases from J, with 11 bases between. From germline, CDR1 is MGHRA and CDR2 YSYEKL. The CDR3 sequence: CASSQDLWNDQPQHF. The CDR3 DNA reads TGCGCCAGCAGCCAAGATCTCTGGAACGATCAGCCCCAGCATTTT.

The J gene is TRBJ1-2, the V gene TRBV5-4, with 9 bases aligning to TRBD1. V was pared by 4 bases and J by 8 bases, with 6 bases of the junction left unmatched. This CDR3 is 13 amino acids long. Germline V gene sequence: CDR1 SGHNT, CDR2 YYREEE (reference sequence). The DNA for the CDR3 is TGTGCCAGCAGCCGGGACAGGGCGTGGGGCTACACCTTC. Protein: CASSRDRAWGYTF.

In this sample, this clone turned up a few times. The genes are TRBV7-9 and TRBJ1-3; perhaps TRBD1 as D (6 bases). CDR3 length: 16 amino acids. From germline, CDR1 is SEHNR and CDR2 FQNEAQ (reference sequence). With 6 bases removed from V and 0 bases from J, the gap between germline ends came to 15 bases. In DNA form, the CDR3 reads TGTGCCAGCAGGCTATCATCAGGGGCCTCTGGAAACACCATATATTTT. It codes for CASRLSSGASGNTIYF.

V and J are TRBV4-1 and TRBJ2-4; 9 bases agree with TRBD1. CDR3 length equals 16 residues. V was pared by 0 bases and J by 7 bases, with 7 bases of the junction left unmatched. Germline V gene lookup returns CDR1 MGHRA and CDR2 YSYEKL. The CDR3 here is CASSQDGTGRANIQYF. The CDR3 bases are TGCGCCAGCAGCCAAGATGGGACAGGGCGGGCGAACATTCAGTACTTC.

This sequence joins TRBV5-6 and TRBJ2-7; D might be TRBD1 (6 bases). CDR1 is SGHDT and CDR2 is YYEEEE in the germline V gene. The CDR3 extends over 13 amino acids. Trimming removed 10 bases at V and 2 bases at J, with 16 bases between. The CDR3 protein is CACPRGRTYEQYF. CDR3 nucleotides: TGTGCCTGCCCCAGGGGACGCACCTACGAGCAGTACTTC.

The gene calls are TRBV29-1 and TRBJ2-1; perhaps TRBD1 as D (6 bases). Germline CDR1 SQVTM, CDR2 ANQGSEA. Trimming took 7 bases from V and 7 from J, leaving 14 bases between them. This CDR3 is built from 12 residues. For the CDR3, the DNA is TGCAGCGGGCGCACAGGGAAGAATGAGCAGTTCTTC. Amino acid sequence: CSGRTGKNEQFF.